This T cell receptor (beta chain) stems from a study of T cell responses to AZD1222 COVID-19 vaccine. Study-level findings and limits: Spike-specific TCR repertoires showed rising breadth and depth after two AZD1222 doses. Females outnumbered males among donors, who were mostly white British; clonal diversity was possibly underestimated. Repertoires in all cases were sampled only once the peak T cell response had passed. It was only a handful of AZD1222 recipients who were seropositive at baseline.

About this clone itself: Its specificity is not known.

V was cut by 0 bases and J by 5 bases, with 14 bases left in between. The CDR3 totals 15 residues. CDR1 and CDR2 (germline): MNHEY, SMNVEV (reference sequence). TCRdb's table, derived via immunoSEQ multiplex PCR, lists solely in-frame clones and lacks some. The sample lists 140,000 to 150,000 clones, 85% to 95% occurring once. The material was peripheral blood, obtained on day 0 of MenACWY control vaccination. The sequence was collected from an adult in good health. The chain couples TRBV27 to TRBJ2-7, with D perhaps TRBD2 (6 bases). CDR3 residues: CASSLSGGRKNEQYF. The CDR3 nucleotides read TGTGCCAGCAGTTTATCGGGAGGCCGAAAAAACGAGCAGTACTTC.